The present TCR beta chain was sequenced within a study of T cell responses to AZD1222 COVID-19 vaccine. Study outcomes and limitations: Donors skewed white British and female; clonal diversity was possibly underestimated. Baseline seropositives among AZD1222 recipients totaled only five or six. Sampled repertoires all dated from after the peak T cell response. There were vaccine-associated CD4 TCRs across spike, dominant at 160-218 and 743-854.

This CDR3 is 15 amino acids long. Trimming at V came to 3 bases and at J to 2 bases, leaving 9 bases not matched to a gene. Germline CDR1 and CDR2: SQVTM and ANQGSEA. The repertoire was sequenced with immunoSEQ multiplex PCR; TCRdb's copy has only in-frame clones and lacks some. The sample consists of 98,000 or so clones, 93% of them appearing once. In regard to this clone: What it binds is not known.

The TCR was taken from an adult in good health. The chain links TRBV29-1 to TRBJ2-5, with 7 bases aligning to TRBD2. The sample consisted of peripheral blood, taken on day 0 of AZD1222 vaccination. CDR3 region: CSVEGSLAGQETQYF. DNA for the CDR3: TGCAGCGTTGAGGGGTCGTTAGCGGGTCAAGAGACCCAGTACTTC.